These 16 T cell receptor beta chains were all obtained from the same sample, sequenced in a study of shared clonotypes between healthy human individuals. The repertoire was sequenced with immunoSEQ multiplex PCR; TCRdb's copy has only in-frame clones and lacks some. The sample consists of a few million clones, over 85% of them appearing once. It was CD45RO-negative cells, positively selected for CCR7, that made up naive CD8 cells, with terminally differentiated effector memory CD45RA+ cells excluded. The source material was naive CD8+ T cells from PBMCs. These receptors were collected from a man aged 18-30 years in good health. Some clones in this sample may be carry-over from other donors' samples.

The chain carries TRBV28 and TRBJ2-2; D is perhaps TRBD1 (5 bases). The V end lost 11 bases, the J end lost 7 bases, and 17 bases lay between the germline ends. The CDR3 is made up of 13 amino acids. The germline gives CDR1 MDHEN, CDR2 SYDVKM. This chain's CDR3 is CASRPRVHGELFF. In DNA form, the CDR3 reads TGTGCCTCCCGCCCCAGGGTTCACGGGGAGCTGTTTTTT. The variable domain in full, with the rest retrieved from reference TRBV28 and TRBJ2-2, is DVKVTQSSRYLVKRTGEKVFLECVQDMDHENMFWYRQDPGLGLRLIYFSYDVKMKEKGDIPEGYSVSREKKERFSLILESASTNQTSMYLCASRPRVHGELFFGEGSRLTVL.

The V gene is TRBV19, the J gene TRBJ2-4; D remains ambiguous. V shed 4 bases and J shed 0 bases, with 10 bases lying between them. The CDR3 runs to 15 residues. CDR1 is LNHDA and CDR2 is SQIVND in the germline V gene (reference sequence). In DNA, the CDR3 is TGTGCCAGTAGTACACACACCCTAGCCAAAAACATTCAGTACTTC. This translates into CASSTHTLAKNIQYF.

The J gene is TRBJ1-5, the V gene TRBV7-8; 8 bases line up with TRBD1. The CDR3 covers 16 residues. Trimming cost V 8 bases and J 3 bases; bases outside gene matches: 12. Germline CDR1 and CDR2: SGHVS and FQNEAQ. The CDR3 sequence: CASGSILTGDNQPQHF. The CDR3 coding sequence is TGTGCCAGCGGCTCAATTTTGACAGGGGACAATCAGCCCCAGCATTTT.

This clone came up once. The CDR3 reads CASSQDSVAPPYF. The CDR3 nucleotides are TGCGCCAGCAGCCAAGATTCGGTAGCTCCGCCGTATTTT. The chain is built from TRBV4-3 and TRBJ2-3; the D is unclear. Per germline, CDR1 LGHNA and CDR2 YSLEER. The V gene lost 0 bases and the J gene lost 14 bases, with 15 bases spanning the gap. This CDR3 comprises 13 residues.

The rearrangement joins TRBV28 to TRBJ1-5; 7 nucleotides agree with TRBD1. The length of the CDR3 is 16 residues. With 4 bases clipped from V and 2 bases from J, the junction kept 8 bases outside the gene matches. Per the germline V gene, CDR1 is MDHEN and CDR2 is SYDVKM. CDR3 residues: CASSSSDRVGNQPQHF. The CDR3 bases are TGTGCCAGCAGTTCCTCCGACAGGGTTGGCAATCAGCCCCAGCATTTT.

This sequence joins TRBV19 and TRBJ2-7; 7 nucleotides agree with TRBD1. J lost 2 bases, V lost 2 bases, and 6 bases had no gene match. The germline V gene has CDR1 LNHDA and CDR2 SQIVND (reference sequence). This CDR3 comprises 15 residues. The CDR3: CASSIRDSPAYEQYF. The CDR3 coding sequence is TGTGCCAGTAGTATAAGGGACAGCCCGGCCTACGAGCAGTACTTC.

The J gene is TRBJ1-1, the V gene TRBV4-2; D call uncertain. The CDR3 runs to 13 residues. The V end was cut by 3 bases, the J end by 1 base, with 6 bases between. The germline gives CDR1 LGHNA, CDR2 YNFKEQ. CDR3 sequence (DNA): TGTGCCAGCAGCCATCTGGGGAACACTGAAGCTTTCTTT. Protein product: CASSHLGNTEAFF.

This chain uses TRBV5-1 with TRBJ1-4; 10 bases fit TRBD1. J gave up 6 bases and V 0 bases, and 5 bases lay outside the gene matches. The CDR3 consists of 16 residues. Looked up from germline, CDR1 is SGHRS and CDR2 is YFSETQ. CDR3 in DNA: TGCGCCAGCAGCTTGGCCGGCGGGACAGGGGATGAAAAACTGTTTTTT. It specifies CASSLAGGTGDEKLFF.

The chain is built from TRBV11-1 and TRBJ1-1; no definite D call. The CDR3 sequence is 13 residues long. Trimming pared 5 bases from V and 4 bases from J, leaving 11 bases between. Germline V gives CDR1 SGHAT, CDR2 FQDESV (reference sequence). Here the CDR3 DNA reads TGTGCCAGCAGCCAGGCAAGCCGCACTGAAGCTTTCTTT. Protein sequence: CASSQASRTEAFF.

This sequence joins TRBV6-5 and TRBJ1-2; D is unclear. The CDR3 is 13 amino acids. V lost 4 bases and J lost 6, with 12 bases in between. Germline CDR1 and CDR2: MNHEY and SVGAGI. CDR3: CASSWAGSDGYTF. CDR3 DNA sequence: TGTGCCAGCAGTTGGGCAGGATCCGATGGCTACACCTTC.

This clone has just one count. The rearrangement uses TRBV9 and TRBJ1-6, with 10 bases lining up with TRBD1. Germline CDR1 and CDR2: SGDLS and YYNGEE. The CDR3 runs 16 residues. Losses at the gene ends were 0 bases for V and 8 bases for J; bases not matched to a gene: 5. CDR3 sequence reads: CASSVARDRGDSPLHF. As DNA, the CDR3 is TGTGCCAGCAGCGTAGCTCGGGACAGGGGTGATTCACCCCTCCACTTT.

Notes on this clone: Within the sample, other DNA sequences also encode this same CDR3. The V gene is TRBV6-6, the J gene TRBJ2-7; no clear D. Germline V lookup: CDR1 MNHNY, CDR2 SVGAGI (reference sequence). CDR3 length: 13 residues. V was trimmed by 0 bases and J by 4 bases, leaving 7 bases between them. Here the CDR3 reads CASSYSASYEQYF. CDR3 bases: TGTGCCAGCAGTTACTCGGCCTCATACGAGCAGTACTTC.

V usage is TRBV7-9 and J usage is TRBJ1-1; tentative D call: TRBD1 (5 bases). The CDR3 runs 14 residues. Germline CDR1 SEHNR, CDR2 FQNEAQ (reference sequence). The ends were cut back, 5 bases at V and 6 bases at J, with 16 bases in the middle. In DNA, the CDR3 is TGTGCCAGCAGCCTGGGGGGGACTAAGGCTGAAGCTTTCTTT. Translation: CASSLGGTKAEAFF.

The chain is built from TRBV11-2 and TRBJ2-7; the match to TRBD1 covers 8 bases. J was trimmed by 2 bases and V by 5 bases; bases with no gene match: 8. The CDR3 runs to 15 residues. Per germline, CDR1 SGHAT and CDR2 FQNNGV. The CDR3 spells CASSPRQGTAYEQYF. DNA of the CDR3: TGTGCCAGCAGCCCGCGACAGGGGACCGCCTACGAGCAGTACTTC.

CDR3 sequence reads: CASRPDSSNTGELFF. The CDR3 bases are TGTGCCAGCAGGCCAGACTCTTCGAACACCGGGGAGCTGTTTTTT. The chain recombines TRBV28 with TRBJ2-2; D is unresolved. Per germline, CDR1 MDHEN and CDR2 SYDVKM. V lost 6 bases to trimming and J lost 0 bases, with 11 bases between them. The CDR3 runs to 15 residues.

In DNA form, the CDR3 reads TGCGCCAGCAGCCCCGGATACCGAGGTCCTAATGAAAAACTGTTTTTT. Translated, it gives CASSPGYRGPNEKLFF. The V gene is TRBV5-1, the J gene TRBJ1-4; D uncertain. CDR1 and CDR2 from the germline V gene are SGHRS and YFSETQ. V shed 4 bases and J shed 3 bases, with 16 bases lying between them. The CDR3 totals 16 residues.